These T cell receptor beta chains were read from a single sample in a study of breast tumors, draining lymph nodes, adjacent tissues. From the multiplex PCR reads, TCRdb called clonotypes with MiXCR, one entry per CDR3 protein. The table shows under 150,000 distinct CDR3 sequences, with around 20% occurring only once. Sequenced: axillary lymph node tissue. These receptors were taken from a female donor with breast cancer. Some clones in this sample may be carry-over from other donors' samples. The conserved cysteine and the conserved F or W are not part of the CDR3 here. Fields, in order: V gene, J gene, CDR3 protein.

>TRBV18|TRBJ2-7
ASSPSDGREQY
>TRBV6-2/TRBV6-3|TRBJ2-2
ASSSIRDTGELF
>TRBV4-3|TRBJ2-5
ASSQGLAGVETQY
>TRBV3-1|TRBJ1-4
ASSTYTGEKLF
>TRBV14|TRBJ2-7
ASSRGGKRTYEQY
>TRBV27|TRBJ2-7
ASGRGQGEQY
>TRBV11-2|TRBJ2-1
ASRDSYNEQF
>TRBV19|TRBJ2-7
ASSAQRDSYEQY
>TRBV19|TRBJ2-3
ASSIRREGTDTQY
>TRBV9|TRBJ2-5
ASSVSGAGGTQY
>TRBV28|TRBJ1-4
ASSRGGEWAEKLF
>TRBV12-3/TRBV12-4|TRBJ2-7
ASRRDTSDEQY
>TRBV10-1|TRBJ2-3
ASSERQGGSSRLAGRKLTDTQY
>TRBV12-3/TRBV12-4|TRBJ1-5
ASSFRGIGNQPQH
>TRBV5-1|TRBJ2-1
ASSFGGKGKGEQF
>TRBV29-1|TRBJ2-7
SVTRGMDEQY
>TRBV19|TRBJ2-1
ASSRNPGGAGYNEQF
>TRBV4-2|TRBJ2-2
ASSQQQNTGELF
>TRBV27|TRBJ2-7
ASSPADRAVYEQY
>TRBV30|TRBJ2-1
AWSVWPGNSYNEQF
>TRBV30|TRBJ2-7
AWQTQGTHGEQY
>TRBV28|TRBJ1-2
ASSTTPYRGTNYGYT
>TRBV7-7|TRBJ2-5
ASSLDRGETQY
>TRBV18|TRBJ2-5
ASSPTEGIQETQY
>TRBV6-5|TRBJ2-3
ASSYKNTQY
>TRBV5-1|TRBJ2-3
ASSLRTSGEGTQY
>TRBV2|TRBJ2-3
ARPQPQDTLNTDTQY
>TRBV7-2|TRBJ2-5
ASSLGPRETQY
>TRBV18|TRBJ2-2
ASSPLRTGSSNTGELF
>TRBV28|TRBJ2-1
ASAIGRSYNEQF
>TRBV19|TRBJ2-2
ASRPGQGYTGELF
>TRBV9|TRBJ2-5
ASSPGGGETQY
>TRBV19|TRBJ2-1
ASSRASGRTYNEQF
>TRBV4-3|TRBJ2-3
ASSQEGAGSTDTQY
>TRBV11-3|TRBJ2-1
ASSLGTGKEQF
>TRBV15|TRBJ2-1
ATSGGRGGNEQF
>TRBV6-2/TRBV6-3|TRBJ2-7
ASSYSGRDEQY
>TRBV12-3/TRBV12-4|TRBJ2-1
ASSFPKGEQF
>TRBV7-3|TRBJ2-5
ASSLLGQGARETQY
>TRBV2|TRBJ2-1
ASTRDISYNEQF
>TRBV20-1|TRBJ2-4
SASSSTVAIQY
>TRBV6-1|TRBJ1-2
ASSAGSYYGYT
>TRBV5-5|TRBJ2-7
ASSLISSYEQY
>TRBV28|TRBJ1-5
ATRRNRGFYSNQPQH
>TRBV28|TRBJ2-3
ASNPTGLADTDTQY
>TRBV12-3/TRBV12-4|TRBJ2-7
ASRLRQGGAYEQY
>TRBV12-3/TRBV12-4|TRBJ2-3
ASSVRTGNTQY
>TRBV14|TRBJ2-5
ASQSGKETQY
>TRBV25-1|TRBJ2-5
ASSAAGQGDETQY
>TRBV28|TRBJ1-4
ASGLGQAGENLF
>TRBV6-9|TRBJ2-5
ASISLWGMKTQY
>TRBV7-2|TRBJ2-1
ASRAGTYNEQF
>TRBV30|TRBJ2-3
AWDRGTDTQY
>TRBV2|TRBJ2-3
ASSEDGTDTQY
>TRBV7-2|TRBJ2-1
ASSLARTSGRRLEQF
>TRBV6-2/TRBV6-3|TRBJ2-7
ASSYSWSSGPYEQY
>TRBV20-1|TRBJ2-1
SARVRLNEQF
>TRBV4-1|TRBJ2-1
ASSQDQWLAENNEQF
>TRBV3-1|TRBJ1-2
ASSLGQGYRRYGYT
>TRBV6-2/TRBV6-3|TRBJ2-3
ASRTGLHTDTQY